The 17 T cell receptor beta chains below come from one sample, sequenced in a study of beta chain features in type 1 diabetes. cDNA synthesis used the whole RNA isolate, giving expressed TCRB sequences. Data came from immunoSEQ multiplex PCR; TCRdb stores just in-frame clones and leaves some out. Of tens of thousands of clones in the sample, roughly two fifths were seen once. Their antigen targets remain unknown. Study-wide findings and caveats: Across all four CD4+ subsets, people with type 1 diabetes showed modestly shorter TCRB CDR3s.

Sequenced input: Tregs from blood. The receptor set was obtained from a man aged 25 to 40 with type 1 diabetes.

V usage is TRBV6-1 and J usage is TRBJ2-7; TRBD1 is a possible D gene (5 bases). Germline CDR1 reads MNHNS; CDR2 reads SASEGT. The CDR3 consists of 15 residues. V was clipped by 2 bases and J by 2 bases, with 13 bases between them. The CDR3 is CASSEIRRATYEQYF. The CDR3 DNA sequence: TGTGCCAGCAGTGAAATCCGCAGGGCCACCTACGAGCAGTACTTC.

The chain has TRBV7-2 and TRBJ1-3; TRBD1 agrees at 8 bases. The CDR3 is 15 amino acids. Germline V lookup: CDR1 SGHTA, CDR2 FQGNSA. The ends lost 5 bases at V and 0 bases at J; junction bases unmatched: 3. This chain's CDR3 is CASSQDRGSGNTIYF. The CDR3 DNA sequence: TGTGCCAGCAGCCAAGACAGGGGCTCTGGAAACACCATATATTTT.

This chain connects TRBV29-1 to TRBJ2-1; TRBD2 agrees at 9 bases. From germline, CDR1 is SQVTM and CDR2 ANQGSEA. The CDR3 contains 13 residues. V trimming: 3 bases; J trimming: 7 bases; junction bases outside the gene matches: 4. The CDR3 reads CSVETSGRNEQFF. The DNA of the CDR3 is TGCAGCGTTGAGACTAGCGGTAGGAATGAGCAGTTCTTC.

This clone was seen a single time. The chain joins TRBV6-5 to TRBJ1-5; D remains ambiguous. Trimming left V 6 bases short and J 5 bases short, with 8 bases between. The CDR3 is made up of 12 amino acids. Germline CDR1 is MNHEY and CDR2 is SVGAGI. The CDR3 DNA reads TGTGCCAGCAGCCACCCGGATCAGCCCCAGCATTTT. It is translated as CASSHPDQPQHF.

The CDR3 DNA reads TGTGCCAGCAGCTTTAGTCGAGCGGGTTCCTACAATGAGCAGTTCTTC. Protein product: CASSFSRAGSYNEQFF. The chain combines TRBV7-9 with TRBJ2-1; D is possibly TRBD2 (6 bases). CDR1 is SEHNR and CDR2 is FQNEAQ in the germline V gene (reference sequence). This CDR3 has 16 residues. V was cut by 3 bases and J by 1 base, with 13 bases left in between.

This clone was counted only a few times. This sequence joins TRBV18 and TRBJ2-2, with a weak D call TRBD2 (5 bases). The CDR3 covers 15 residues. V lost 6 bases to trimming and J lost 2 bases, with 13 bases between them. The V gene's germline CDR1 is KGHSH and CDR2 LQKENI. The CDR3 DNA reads TGTGCCAGCTCCCCATTCGGGGATAACACCGGGGAGCTGTTTTTT. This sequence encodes CASSPFGDNTGELFF. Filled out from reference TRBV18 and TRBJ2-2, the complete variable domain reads NAGVMQNPRHLVRRRGQEARLRCSPMKGHSHVYWYRQLPEEGLKFMVYLQKENIIDESGMPKERFSAEFPKEGPSILRIQQVVRGDSAAYFCASSPFGDNTGELFFGEGSRLTVL.

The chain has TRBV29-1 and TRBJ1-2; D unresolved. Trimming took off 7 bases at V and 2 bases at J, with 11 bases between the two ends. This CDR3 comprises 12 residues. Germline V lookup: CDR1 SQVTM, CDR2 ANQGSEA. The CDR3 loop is CSARGQNYGYTF. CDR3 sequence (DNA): TGCAGCGCCCGAGGGCAGAACTATGGCTACACCTTC.

The CDR3 protein is CASSRRELSTDTQYF. The CDR3 DNA reads TGTGCCAGCAGCCGCCGGGAATTAAGCACAGATACGCAGTATTTT. The J gene is TRBJ2-3, the V gene TRBV9, with D perhaps TRBD2 (5 bases). Germline V gene sequence: CDR1 SGDLS, CDR2 YYNGEE. The CDR3 is made up of 15 amino acids. Trimming left V 4 bases short and J 0 bases short, with 12 bases between. Full variable domain (missing parts from reference TRBV9 and TRBJ2-3): DSGVTQTPKHLITATGQRVTLRCSPRSGDLSVYWYQQSLDQGLQFLIQYYNGEERAKGNILERFSAQQFPDLHSELNLSSLELGDSALYFCASSRRELSTDTQYFGPGTRLTVL.

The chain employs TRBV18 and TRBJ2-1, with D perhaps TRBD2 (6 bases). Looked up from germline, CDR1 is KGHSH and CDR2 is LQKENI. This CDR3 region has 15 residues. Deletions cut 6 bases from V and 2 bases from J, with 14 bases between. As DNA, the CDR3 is TGTGCCAGCTCCCCTGGAGGGCAAGCCTACAATGAGCAGTTCTTC. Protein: CASSPGGQAYNEQFF.

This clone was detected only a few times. The DNA of the CDR3 is TGCGCCAGCAGCCAAGCCTTCACAGGGATCGCTCAAGATACGCAGTATTTT. It specifies CASSQAFTGIAQDTQYF. The genes are TRBV4-1 and TRBJ2-3, with D perhaps matching TRBD1 (6 bases). This CDR3 is 17 amino acids long. CDR1 is MGHRA, CDR2 YSYEKL, per germline. Trimming removed 1 base at V and 5 bases at J, with 19 bases between.

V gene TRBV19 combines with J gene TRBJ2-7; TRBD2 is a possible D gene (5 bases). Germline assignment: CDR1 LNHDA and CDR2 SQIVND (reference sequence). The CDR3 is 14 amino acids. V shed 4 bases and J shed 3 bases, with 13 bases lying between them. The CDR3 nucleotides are TGTGCCAGTAGTAGCGTCGGAGGCCTCTACGAGCAGTACTTC. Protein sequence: CASSSVGGLYEQYF.

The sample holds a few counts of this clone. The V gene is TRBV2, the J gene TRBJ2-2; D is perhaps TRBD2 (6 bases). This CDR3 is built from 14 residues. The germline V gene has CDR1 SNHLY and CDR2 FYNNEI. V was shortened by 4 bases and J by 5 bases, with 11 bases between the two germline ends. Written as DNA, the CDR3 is TGTGCCAGCAGTGCTAGCGCCCAGACCGGGGAGCTGTTTTTT. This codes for CASSASAQTGELFF.

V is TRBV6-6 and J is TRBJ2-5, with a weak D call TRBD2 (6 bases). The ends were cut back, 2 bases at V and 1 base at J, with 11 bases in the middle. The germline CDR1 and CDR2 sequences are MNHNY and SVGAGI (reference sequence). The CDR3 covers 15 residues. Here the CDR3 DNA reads TGTGCCAGCAGTTACGCAACGACTAGCCAAGAGACCCAGTACTTC. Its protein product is CASSYATTSQETQYF.

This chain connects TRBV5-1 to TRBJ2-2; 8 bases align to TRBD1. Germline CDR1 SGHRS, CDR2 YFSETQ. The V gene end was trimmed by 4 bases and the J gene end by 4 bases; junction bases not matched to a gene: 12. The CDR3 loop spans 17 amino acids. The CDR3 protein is CASSALGQATFTGELFF. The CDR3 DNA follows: TGCGCCAGCAGCGCCCTGGGACAGGCGACGTTCACCGGGGAGCTGTTTTTT.

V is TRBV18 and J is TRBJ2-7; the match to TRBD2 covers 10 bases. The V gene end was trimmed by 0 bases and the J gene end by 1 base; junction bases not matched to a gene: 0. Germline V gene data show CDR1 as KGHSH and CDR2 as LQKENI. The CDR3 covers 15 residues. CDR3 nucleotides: TGTGCCAGCTCACCACCTAGCGGGGGGTCCTACGAGCAGTACTTC. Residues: CASSPPSGGSYEQYF.

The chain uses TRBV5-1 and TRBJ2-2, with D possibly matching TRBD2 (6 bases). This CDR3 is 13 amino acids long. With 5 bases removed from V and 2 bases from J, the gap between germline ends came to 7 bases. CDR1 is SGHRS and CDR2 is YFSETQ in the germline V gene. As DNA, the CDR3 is TGCGCCAGCAGGCGGGACAACACCGGGGAGCTGTTTTTT. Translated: CASRRDNTGELFF. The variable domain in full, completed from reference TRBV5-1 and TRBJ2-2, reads KAGVTQTPRYLIKTRGQQVTLSCSPISGHRSVSWYQQTPGQGLQFLFEYFSETQRNKGNFPGRFSGRQFSNSRSEMNVSTLELGDSALYLCASRRDNTGELFFGEGSRLTVL.

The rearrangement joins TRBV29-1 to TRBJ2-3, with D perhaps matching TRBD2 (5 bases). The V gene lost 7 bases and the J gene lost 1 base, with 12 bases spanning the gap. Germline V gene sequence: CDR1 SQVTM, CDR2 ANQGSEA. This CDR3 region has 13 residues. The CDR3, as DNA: TGCAGCGGCGTAGCGAGCCGCACAGATACGCAGTATTTT. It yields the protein CSGVASRTDTQYF.